This TCR beta chain was profiled in a study of T-cell reconstitution after alpha-beta-depleted transplantation in children. Germline V gives CDR1 SGDLS, CDR2 YYNGEE. The CDR3 has 14 amino acids. V was clipped by 4 bases and J by 8 bases, with 18 bases between them. This clonotype was detected many times. During its preparation, the TCRbeta library received unique molecular identifiers. Via MiXCR, TCRdb re-called the PCR reads, giving one row per CDR3 protein. The sample holds about 360,000 distinct CDR3 sequences, 13% seen once. The chain couples TRBV9 to TRBJ1-2; maybe TRBD1 (5 bases). The receptor was derived from a human donor who donated a stem cell graft to a child with Fanconi anemia. Sequenced here: PBMCs, sampled from the stem cell graft. This CDR3 is CASSPLQGRVGYTF. For the CDR3, the DNA is TGTGCCAGCAGCCCCCTCCAGGGAAGGGTGGGCTACACCTTC.